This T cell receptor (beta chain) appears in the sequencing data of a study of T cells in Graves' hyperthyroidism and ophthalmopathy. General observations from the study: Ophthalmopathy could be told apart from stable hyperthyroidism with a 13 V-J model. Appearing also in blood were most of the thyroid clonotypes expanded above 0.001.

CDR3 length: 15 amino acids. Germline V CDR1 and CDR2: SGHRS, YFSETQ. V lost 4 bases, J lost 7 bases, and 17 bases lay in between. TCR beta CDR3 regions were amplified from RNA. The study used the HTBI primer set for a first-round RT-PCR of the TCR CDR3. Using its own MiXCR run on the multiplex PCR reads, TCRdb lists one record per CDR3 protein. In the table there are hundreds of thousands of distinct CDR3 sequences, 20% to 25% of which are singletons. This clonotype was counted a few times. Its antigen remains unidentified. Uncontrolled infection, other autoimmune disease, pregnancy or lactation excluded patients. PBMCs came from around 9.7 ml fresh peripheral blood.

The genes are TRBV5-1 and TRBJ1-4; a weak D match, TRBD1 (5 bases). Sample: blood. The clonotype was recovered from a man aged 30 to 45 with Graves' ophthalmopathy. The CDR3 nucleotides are TGCGCCAGCAGCGGGGGACTGATGGTTGGTGAAAAACTGTTTTTT. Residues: CASSGGLMVGEKLFF.